This passage covers 27 T cell receptor beta chains from one sample sequenced in a study of blood T cell repertoires in COVID-19. Only in-frame clones appear in the TCRdb table, and some are missing; sequencing was by immunoSEQ multiplex PCR. The sample lists under 75,000 clones, about 81% occurring once. The specimen sequenced was peripheral blood. Receptors originate from a man aged 80 or over with acute or convalescent COVID-19.

The chain employs TRBV3-1 (or the pseudogene TRBV3-2) and TRBJ1-1; D gene ambiguous. The CDR3 runs to 13 residues. Germline CDR1 and CDR2: LGHDT and YNNKEL (reference sequence). The ends were cut back, 4 bases at V and 4 bases at J, with 10 bases in the middle. CDR3 loop: CASSLQLCTEAFF. The DNA for the CDR3 is TGTGCCAGCAGCCTCCAACTGTGCACTGAAGCTTTCTTT.

The CDR3 nucleotides are TGTGCCAGCTCTCGACAGGGCCCTTATGGCTACACCTTC. Residues: CASSRQGPYGYTF. The chain recombines TRBV28 with TRBJ1-2; 7 bases agree with TRBD1. J was trimmed by 5 bases and V by 8 bases; bases with no gene match: 8. Per germline, CDR1 MDHEN and CDR2 SYDVKM. The CDR3 is 13 amino acids.

This clone was detected only a few times. The gene calls are TRBV6-2 or TRBV6-3 and TRBJ2-5, with D maybe TRBD1 (6 bases). Trimming took off 6 bases at V and 6 bases at J, with 23 bases between the two ends. The CDR3 loop spans 16 amino acids. Germline-derived CDR1 and CDR2 are MNHEY and SVGEGT. Written as DNA, the CDR3 is TGTGCCAGCAGCCCCTCCTATTTAGGGACAAGGAAGACCCAGTACTTC. It yields the protein CASSPSYLGTRKTQYF.

This clone was observed a few times. The V call is TRBV11-2, the J call TRBJ2-1; 9 bases are a match to TRBD1. CDR1 is SGHAT, CDR2 FQNNGV, per germline. The CDR3 contains 14 residues. The ends lost 5 bases at V and 4 bases at J; junction bases unmatched: 3. CDR3 in amino acids: CASSAGTGYNEQFF. CDR3 coding DNA: TGTGCCAGCAGCGCCGGGACAGGGTACAATGAGCAGTTCTTC.

This chain joins TRBV2 and TRBJ1-5; the D is unclear. V was clipped by 8 bases and J by 4 bases, with 15 bases between them. The CDR3 spans 14 residues. CDR1 and CDR2 from the germline V gene are SNHLY and FYNNEI. CDR3 residues: CASGQSRANQPQHF. CDR3 coding DNA: TGTGCCAGCGGTCAGTCGAGGGCAAATCAGCCCCAGCATTTT.

This chain connects TRBV19 to TRBJ1-1, with D unresolved. Germline assignment: CDR1 LNHDA and CDR2 SQIVND (reference sequence). The length of the CDR3 is 12 residues. V gave up 5 bases and J gave up 2 bases, with 6 bases separating them. CDR3 in amino acids: CASSWANTEAFF. The DNA for the CDR3 is TGTGCCAGTAGTTGGGCTAACACTGAAGCTTTCTTT.

This chain uses TRBV2 with TRBJ1-5, with D possibly being TRBD1 (5 bases). Germline lookup yields CDR1 SNHLY and CDR2 FYNNEI. The CDR3 length is 11 residues. Trimming took 8 bases from V and 11 from J, leaving 13 bases between them. CDR3 DNA sequence: TGTGCCAGCCGATACGACAGTACCCAGCATTTT. Translating gives CASRYDSTQHF.

The CDR3 sequence is CASSSFRQGYEQYF. Written as DNA, the CDR3 is TGTGCCAGCAGCTCGTTTCGACAGGGGTACGAGCAGTACTTC. The chain employs TRBV7-6 and TRBJ2-7, with 8 positions matching TRBD1. Losses at the gene ends were 4 bases for V and 4 bases for J; bases not matched to a gene: 6. The CDR3 covers 14 residues. Germline CDR1 is SGHVS and CDR2 is FNYEAQ.

The chain links TRBV6-5 to TRBJ2-5; possible D gene TRBD1, 6 bases. Trimming pared 10 bases from V and 5 bases from J, leaving 14 bases between. Per the germline V gene, CDR1 is MNHEY and CDR2 is SVGAGI. The CDR3 has 12 residues. The CDR3 nucleotides read TGTGCCACCTTACAGGGTGGGGAGACCCAGTACTTC. This translates into CATLQGGETQYF.

The genes are TRBV6-5 and TRBJ1-3; D gene unclear. CDR1 and CDR2 from the germline V gene are MNHEY and SVGAGI. Trimming removed 0 bases from V and 0 bases from J, with 6 bases in between. The CDR3 consists of 15 residues. CDR3 sequence (DNA): TGTGCCAGCAGTTACTCGGCCGACTCTGGAAACACCATATATTTT. Its translation is CASSYSADSGNTIYF.

The chain has TRBV5-1 and TRBJ2-3; TRBD2 matches at 13 bases. CDR3 length: 16 residues. Germline CDR1 SGHRS, CDR2 YFSETQ. The ends lost 5 bases at V and 6 bases at J; junction bases unmatched: 9. Here the CDR3 DNA reads TGCGCCAGCAGTTACGACGGGACTAGCGGGGTGGATACGCAGTATTTT. Translation gives CASSYDGTSGVDTQYF. Drawing the rest from reference TRBV5-1 and TRBJ2-3, the complete variable domain is KAGVTQTPRYLIKTRGQQVTLSCSPISGHRSVSWYQQTPGQGLQFLFEYFSETQRNKGNFPGRFSGRQFSNSRSEMNVSTLELGDSALYLCASSYDGTSGVDTQYFGPGTRLTVL.

The V and J genes are TRBV4-1 and TRBJ2-3, with TRBD1 identical over 11 bases. Germline trimming cut 4 bases from V and 6 bases from J; bases unmatched to any gene: 3. The CDR3 runs 14 residues. In germline, CDR1 is MGHRA, CDR2 YSYEKL. The CDR3 spells CASSRGTGGDTQYF. As DNA, the CDR3 is TGCGCCAGCAGCCGAGGGACAGGGGGGGATACGCAGTATTTT.

The chain joins TRBV19 to TRBJ2-7; 14 bases are shared with TRBD2. Germline V lookup: CDR1 LNHDA, CDR2 SQIVND (reference sequence). The CDR3 extends over 17 amino acids. After removal of 4 bases from V and 2 bases from J, the junction contained 7 bases not matched to a gene. CDR3 sequence (DNA): TGTGCCAGTAGTACTCGCCGGGGACTAGCGGGAGCCTACGAGCAGTACTTC. It specifies CASSTRRGLAGAYEQYF.

The chain uses TRBV12-3 or TRBV12-4 and TRBJ2-3, with 8 positions matching TRBD1. The CDR3 covers 12 residues. V trimming: 6 bases; J trimming: 4 bases; junction bases outside the gene matches: 0. CDR3 amino acids: CASRTGADTQYF. As DNA, the CDR3 is TGTGCCAGCAGGACAGGGGCAGATACGCAGTATTTT.

For the CDR3, the DNA is TGTGCCAGCAGTAAGCTTTCCGGGAGGGCCCTTATGTATGAGCAGTTCTTC. Its translation: CASSKLSGRALMYEQFF. J is TRBJ2-1 and V is TRBV6-2 or TRBV6-3; 8 nucleotides align to TRBD2. Germline values: CDR1 MNHEY, CDR2 SVGEGT. CDR3 size: 17 residues. Losses at the gene ends were 5 bases for V and 8 bases for J; bases not matched to a gene: 17.

This rearrangement joins TRBV2 to TRBJ2-1; 8 nucleotides agree with TRBD1. Germline lookup yields CDR1 SNHLY and CDR2 FYNNEI. CDR3 size: 15 residues. V lost 5 bases and J lost 0; bases outside the gene matches: 3. CDR3 sequence reads: CASSRDRSSYNEQFF. The CDR3 DNA reads TGTGCCAGCAGTCGGGACAGGAGCTCCTACAATGAGCAGTTCTTC.

This chain connects TRBV7-3 to TRBJ2-1; 10 bases map to TRBD2. CDR3 length equals 15 residues. The germline V gene encodes CDR1 SGHTA and CDR2 FQGTGA. J lost 8 bases, V lost 1 base, and 5 bases had no gene match. The CDR3 loop reads CASSLIPSGGDEQFF. CDR3 sequence (DNA): TGTGCCAGCAGCTTAATCCCTAGCGGGGGAGATGAGCAGTTCTTC.

This rearrangement joins TRBV6-4 to TRBJ2-2, with D maybe TRBD2 (6 bases). This CDR3 comprises 14 residues. Germline loops: CDR1 MRHNA, CDR2 SNTAGT. The V and J ends lost 2 bases and 6 bases respectively, with 10 bases between them. This chain's CDR3 is CASSDDGGSGELFF. DNA of the CDR3: TGTGCCAGCAGTGACGACGGGGGTTCCGGGGAGCTGTTTTTT.

V and J are TRBV7-2 and TRBJ2-3; 8 bases fit TRBD1. J gave up 6 bases and V 1 base, and 3 bases lay outside the gene matches. This CDR3 is 14 amino acids long. Germline V gives CDR1 SGHTA, CDR2 FQGNSA. The CDR3 DNA sequence: TGTGCCAGCAGCTTAGGGGCAGGGGGCGATACGCAGTATTTT. Translation: CASSLGAGGDTQYF. Looking up the rest from reference TRBV7-2 and TRBJ2-3 gives the full variable domain: GAGVSQSPSNKVTEKGKDVELRCDPISGHTALYWYRQSLGQGLEFLIYFQGNSAPDKSGLPSDRFSAERTGGSVSTLTIQRTQQEDSAVYLCASSLGAGGDTQYFGPGTRLTVL.

J is TRBJ2-3 and V is TRBV30; TRBD2 agrees at 11 bases. The CDR3 spans 16 residues. With V trimmed by 1 base and J by 7 bases, 10 bases remained unmatched. Looked up from germline, CDR1 is GTSNPN and CDR2 is SVGIG (reference sequence). The CDR3 DNA sequence: TGTGCCTGGAGTGCGCAGACTAGCGGGGCCTCCCATACGCAGTATTTT. Translated: CAWSAQTSGASHTQYF.

This clone was seen only a few times. The V gene is TRBV5-1, the J gene TRBJ1-4, with D unclear. Trimming took 0 bases from V and 8 from J, leaving 17 bases between them. The CDR3 loop spans 16 amino acids. CDR1 and CDR2 from the germline V gene are SGHRS and YFSETQ. CDR3 sequence (DNA): TGCGCCAGCAGCTTGGCCTCGGGAGGCGGAACCGAAAAACTGTTTTTT. As protein: CASSLASGGGTEKLFF.

This clone was found a few times. The chain combines TRBV21-1 with TRBJ1-2; the table's D call TRBD1 went unverified against the DNA. TRBV21-1 is a listed pseudogene. This CDR3 has 17 residues. In DNA form, the CDR3 reads TGTGCCAGCAGCAGTGGTCTCCGGGACAGGGTGGGGTATGGCTACACCTTC. Residues: CASSSGLRDRVGYGYTF.

This sequence joins TRBV7-3 and TRBJ2-1; D uncertain. The germline CDR1 and CDR2 sequences are SGHTA and FQGTGA. V lost 5 bases and J lost 5, with 13 bases in between. The CDR3 sequence is 14 residues long. The CDR3 reads CASSPPENNNEQFF. The DNA for the CDR3 is TGTGCCAGCAGCCCTCCCGAGAATAACAATGAGCAGTTCTTC.

The CDR3: CASRTSGANTYNEQFF. The CDR3 nucleotides are TGCGCCAGCAGAACCTCAGGGGCCAATACTTACAATGAGCAGTTCTTC. V usage is TRBV5-1 and J usage is TRBJ2-1; TRBD1 is a possible D gene (6 bases). Germline V gene data show CDR1 as SGHRS and CDR2 as YFSETQ. CDR3 size: 16 residues. V lost 5 bases, J lost 4 bases, and 19 bases lay in between. Complete variable domain (other parts from reference TRBV5-1 and TRBJ2-1): KAGVTQTPRYLIKTRGQQVTLSCSPISGHRSVSWYQQTPGQGLQFLFEYFSETQRNKGNFPGRFSGRQFSNSRSEMNVSTLELGDSALYLCASRTSGANTYNEQFFGPGTRLTVL.

The V and J genes are TRBV19 and TRBJ1-5, with 10 nucleotides matching TRBD1. The CDR3 length is 17 residues. Germline loops: CDR1 LNHDA, CDR2 SQIVND (reference sequence). Trimming removed 7 bases from V and 4 bases from J; junction bases left unmatched: 13. The DNA for the CDR3 is TGTGCCAGTATCCCCGCGTTGGGACAGGGGAGAAATCAGCCCCAGCATTTT. The encoded protein is CASIPALGQGRNQPQHF.

V gene TRBV5-4 combines with J gene TRBJ2-5; the D gene is possibly TRBD2 (6 bases). The V end was cut by 4 bases, the J end by 5 bases, with 21 bases between. The CDR3 has 16 residues. CDR1 and CDR2 from the germline V gene are SGHNT and YYREEE (reference sequence). This CDR3 is CASSLKGRGSGETQYF. The CDR3, as DNA: TGTGCCAGCAGCCTCAAAGGCCGGGGGAGTGGGGAGACCCAGTACTTC.

The genes are TRBV10-3 and TRBJ2-7, with D maybe TRBD1 (6 bases). Trimming cost V 9 bases and J 4 bases, with 19 bases left between them. CDR1 is ENHRY, CDR2 SYGVKD, per germline. The CDR3 spans 14 residues. The CDR3 DNA reads as TGTGCCATATATAGTGGCAGGGGCGAGTACGAGCAGTACTTC. Amino acid sequence: CAIYSGRGEYEQYF.